Listed below are T cell receptor beta chains from one sample, sequenced in a study of T cells after yellow fever vaccination. TCRdb independently ran MiXCR on the 5' RACE reads; one entry per CDR3 protein. The sample shows approximately 74,000 distinct CDR3 sequences, around 7% of them seen only once. The sequences come from CD8+ T cells sorted from PBMCs, collected about 5 days after the first yellow fever vaccination. Source of these receptors: a man younger than 35 who received the YFV17D yellow fever vaccine. Both conserved end residues are part of each CDR3. Fields, in order: J gene, D gene, clone size, V gene, CDR3 protein, CDR3 DNA. A D gene is named only where the DNA matches it firmly. For some rows the clone size is stated as once, few or many, or as a class when expanded; others skip it.

J: TRBJ2-1
D: NA
size: many
V: TRBV29-1
CDR3: CSVEGGAYNEQFF
DNA: TGCAGCGTTGAAGGCGGAGCCTACAATGAGCAGTTCTTC

J: TRBJ2-1
D: TRBD2
size: many
V: TRBV7-3
CDR3: CASSRLAGGWDEQFF
DNA: TGTGCCAGCAGCAGACTAGCGGGGGGGTGGGATGAGCAGTTCTTC

J: TRBJ1-1
D: NA
size: NA
V: TRBV6-5
CDR3: CASSYYSANTEAFF
DNA: TGTGCCAGCAGTTACTACTCAGCGAACACTGAAGCTTTCTTT

J: TRBJ2-7
D: NA
size: NA
V: TRBV5-6
CDR3: CASSSPGLVDYEQYF
DNA: TGTGCCAGCAGCTCGCCGGGACTGGTGGACTACGAGCAGTACTTC

J: TRBJ1-1
D: NA
size: few
V: TRBV7-6
CDR3: CASSLESSGKNTEAFF
DNA: TGTGCCAGCAGCTTAGAGTCTTCGGGGAAGAACACTGAAGCTTTCTTT

J: TRBJ1-1
D: NA
size: NA
V: TRBV19
CDR3: CASSSQYGANTEAFF
DNA: TGTGCCAGTAGCTCCCAATATGGGGCTAACACTGAAGCTTTCTTT

J: TRBJ1-4
D: NA
size: NA
V: TRBV7-2
CDR3: CASSFGQGILGEKLFF
DNA: TGTGCCAGCAGCTTCGGGCAGGGGATTTTGGGTGAAAAACTGTTTTTT

J: TRBJ2-4
D: NA
size: NA
V: TRBV6-6
CDR3: CASSYGGKHIQYF
DNA: TGTGCCAGCAGTTATGGAGGGAAGCACATTCAGTACTTC

J: TRBJ1-1
D: TRBD1
size: NA
V: TRBV4-1
CDR3: CASSQEEGALFEAFF
DNA: TGCGCCAGCAGCCAAGAGGAGGGGGCGCTGTTTGAAGCTTTCTTT

J: TRBJ1-3
D: NA
size: many
V: TRBV4-1
CDR3: CASSPYRDASGNTIYF
DNA: TGCGCCAGCAGCCCCTACAGGGACGCCTCTGGAAACACCATATATTTT

J: TRBJ2-7
D: NA
size: many
V: TRBV12-5
CDR3: CASGFPPGDYEQYF
DNA: TGTGCTAGTGGTTTCCCCCCAGGAGATTACGAGCAGTACTTC

J: TRBJ2-7
D: NA
size: many
V: TRBV6-2/TRBV6-3
CDR3: CASSYSTGHPSYEQYF
DNA: TGTGCCAGCAGTTACTCTACGGGACATCCGTCCTACGAGCAGTACTTC

J: TRBJ2-7
D: NA
size: many
V: TRBV12-3/TRBV12-4
CDR3: CASSRTHPDEQYF
DNA: TGTGCCAGCAGTCGAACGCATCCGGACGAGCAGTACTTC

J: TRBJ1-1
D: NA
size: many
V: TRBV6-5
CDR3: CASSYGRQGAEAFF
DNA: TGTGCCAGCAGTTACGGGCGGCAGGGCGCTGAAGCTTTCTTT

J: TRBJ2-7
D: NA
size: NA
V: TRBV4-1
CDR3: CASSQTFGSYEQYF
DNA: TGCGCCAGCAGCCAAACGTTCGGCTCCTACGAGCAGTACTTC

J: TRBJ2-1
D: NA
size: many
V: TRBV6-1
CDR3: CASSMGGGLKNEQFF
DNA: TGTGCCAGCAGTATGGGGGGGGGCCTAAAAAATGAGCAGTTCTTC

J: TRBJ2-5
D: TRBD2
size: NA
V: TRBV3-1
CDR3: CASSHTSGEETQYF
DNA: TGTGCCAGCAGCCATACTAGCGGTGAAGAGACCCAGTACTTC

J: TRBJ2-2
D: NA
size: many
V: TRBV7-9
CDR3: CASSLAGELFF
DNA: TGTGCCAGCAGCTTAGCCGGGGAGCTGTTTTTT

J: TRBJ2-2
D: NA
size: few
V: TRBV7-3
CDR3: CASSLNRGPNTGELFF
DNA: TGTGCCAGCAGCTTAAATCGGGGACCGAACACCGGGGAGCTGTTTTTT

J: TRBJ2-2
D: NA
size: many
V: TRBV7-6
CDR3: CASSLLLGATGELFF
DNA: TGTGCCAGCAGCTTACTTCTGGGGGCCACCGGGGAGCTGTTTTTT

J: TRBJ2-1
D: NA
size: many
V: TRBV20-1
CDR3: CSANRNNEQFF
DNA: TGCAGCGCTAACAGGAACAATGAGCAGTTCTTC

J: TRBJ1-2
D: NA
size: NA
V: TRBV12-3/TRBV12-4
CDR3: CASSAQIGDRGYTF
DNA: TGTGCCAGCAGTGCTCAGATAGGGGATAGAGGCTACACCTTC

J: TRBJ2-3
D: TRBD2
size: few
V: TRBV5-5
CDR3: CASSTGLAGRKSTDTQYF
DNA: TGTGCCAGCAGCACGGGACTAGCGGGGAGAAAAAGCACAGATACGCAGTATTTT

J: TRBJ2-2
D: NA
size: many
V: TRBV6-5
CDR3: CASSYSPGELFF
DNA: TGTGCCAGCAGTTACTCACCCGGGGAGCTGTTTTTT

J: TRBJ2-1
D: TRBD2
size: many
V: TRBV7-3
CDR3: CASSLTGLGLVNEQFF
DNA: TGTGCCAGCAGCTTAACGGGACTAGGTCTGGTCAATGAGCAGTTCTTC

J: TRBJ2-1
D: TRBD2
size: few
V: TRBV6-2/TRBV6-3
CDR3: CASRKRLAGVNEQFF
DNA: TGTGCCAGCAGAAAAAGACTAGCGGGGGTCAATGAGCAGTTCTTC

J: TRBJ1-1
D: NA
size: few
V: TRBV4-3
CDR3: CASSQDGESAEAFF
DNA: TGCGCCAGCAGCCAAGATGGGGAATCGGCTGAAGCTTTCTTT

J: TRBJ2-3
D: TRBD2
size: many
V: TRBV29-1
CDR3: CSVEAWTSGGATDTQYF
DNA: TGCAGCGTTGAAGCTTGGACTAGCGGGGGGGCAACAGATACGCAGTATTTT

J: TRBJ2-1
D: NA
size: NA
V: TRBV7-2
CDR3: CASSLEPGGPLYNEQFF
DNA: TGTGCCAGCAGCTTAGAGCCAGGGGGGCCACTCTACAATGAGCAGTTCTTC

J: TRBJ1-1
D: NA
size: few
V: TRBV23-1
CDR3: CASSHKDNEAFF
DNA: TGCGCCAGCAGTCACAAGGACAATGAAGCTTTCTTT

J: TRBJ1-2
D: TRBD1
size: NA
V: TRBV12-3/TRBV12-4
CDR3: CASSLTVQGVDYGYTF
DNA: TGTGCCAGCAGTTTAACCGTGCAGGGGGTAGATTATGGCTACACCTTC

J: TRBJ1-1
D: TRBD1
size: many
V: TRBV12-3/TRBV12-4
CDR3: CASYDGQGGTEAFF
DNA: TGTGCCAGTTATGACGGACAGGGAGGCACTGAAGCTTTCTTT

J: TRBJ1-3
D: NA
size: few
V: TRBV4-2
CDR3: CASSQDPDPYSGNTIYF
DNA: TGTGCCAGCAGCCAAGACCCCGACCCATACTCTGGAAACACCATATATTTT

J: TRBJ1-1
D: NA
size: NA
V: TRBV6-1
CDR3: CASSSRGGGWTEAFF
DNA: TGTGCCAGCAGCTCTAGGGGGGGCGGGTGGACTGAAGCTTTCTTT

J: TRBJ2-6
D: NA
size: few
V: TRBV15
CDR3: CATSRAIEVSGANVLTF
DNA: TGTGCCACCAGCAGAGCTATTGAAGTGTCTGGGGCCAACGTCCTGACTTTC

J: TRBJ1-1
D: TRBD1
size: NA
V: TRBV19
CDR3: CASKGQIYTEAFF
DNA: TGTGCCAGTAAGGGACAGATCTACACTGAAGCTTTCTTT

J: TRBJ2-3
D: NA
size: many
V: TRBV12-3/TRBV12-4
CDR3: CASSLQDSRWGDTQYF
DNA: TGTGCCAGCAGTTTACAGGACTCCCGTTGGGGAGATACGCAGTATTTT

J: TRBJ2-1
D: TRBD1
size: many
V: TRBV7-6
CDR3: CASSFGFEGDSNNEQFF
DNA: TGTGCCAGCAGCTTCGGCTTCGAAGGGGACAGCAACAATGAGCAGTTCTTC

J: TRBJ2-7
D: NA
size: many
V: TRBV4-1
CDR3: CASSPGSGSGSYEQYF
DNA: TGCGCCAGCAGCCCAGGCAGTGGTAGCGGATCCTACGAGCAGTACTTC

J: TRBJ1-1
D: NA
size: few
V: TRBV11-2
CDR3: CASSSFGTEAFF
DNA: TGTGCCAGCAGCTCCTTTGGGACTGAAGCTTTCTTT

J: TRBJ1-5
D: TRBD1
size: many
V: TRBV9
CDR3: CASSKTGGPNQPQHF
DNA: TGTGCCAGCAGCAAAACAGGGGGCCCAAATCAGCCCCAGCATTTT

J: TRBJ2-3
D: NA
size: NA
V: TRBV27
CDR3: CASSFSPTDTQYF
DNA: TGTGCCAGCAGTTTCAGCCCCACAGATACGCAGTATTTT

J: TRBJ1-4
D: NA
size: NA
V: TRBV30
CDR3: CAWSPSQVAEKLFF
DNA: TGTGCCTGGAGCCCTAGTCAGGTCGCTGAAAAACTGTTTTTT